The 25 T cell receptor beta chains below were found in one sample sequenced in a study of CD8 T cells in ankylosing spondylitis. Study outcomes and limitations: For ankylosing spondylitis blood, a TCR beta motif of under ten highly homologous variants appeared characteristic.

TCRdb analysed the 5' RACE reads with MiXCR anew, one entry per CDR3 protein. The table includes some 240,000 distinct CDR3 sequences, around 6.6% detected once. No cognate antigen is known for these TCRs. Sequencing input: blood, either unsorted or a sorted T cell fraction (not recorded which). These receptors were taken from a male donor with ankylosing spondylitis.

This clonotype was recorded a few times. The rearrangement uses TRBV4-3 and TRBJ1-1; 10 bases match TRBD1. CDR3 length: 15 residues. Losses at the gene ends were 1 base for V and 5 bases for J; bases not matched to a gene: 4. The germline gives CDR1 LGHNA, CDR2 YSLEER. The CDR3 region is CASSQGTGGGTEAFF. CDR3 bases: TGCGCCAGCAGCCAAGGGACAGGGGGAGGGACTGAAGCTTTCTTT.

The sample holds a few counts of this clonotype. This chain uses TRBV27 with TRBJ1-1, with D unclear. Germline CDR1 is MNHEY and CDR2 is SMNVEV (reference sequence). The germline V and J ends were trimmed by 8 bases and 7 bases, with 14 bases remaining between them. The CDR3 is made up of 12 amino acids. The CDR3 nucleotides are TGTGCCAGCCGAACGGGCAGCCGTGAAGCTTTCTTT. This codes for CASRTGSREAFF.

In its sample, this clonotype was seen many times. The V and J genes are TRBV9 and TRBJ1-2; TRBD1 might be the D (5 bases). The V and J ends lost 4 bases and 6 bases respectively, with 16 bases between them. The CDR3 runs 14 residues. Germline-derived CDR1 and CDR2 are SGDLS and YYNGEE. CDR3 protein: CASSPSRGVDGYTF. CDR3 coding DNA: TGTGCCAGCAGCCCGTCTCGGGGGGTGGATGGCTACACCTTC.

This clonotype was counted many times. The rearrangement uses TRBV7-8 and TRBJ1-1; a possible D gene is TRBD1 (6 bases). Deletions cut 3 bases from V and 4 bases from J, with 9 bases between. The CDR3 is made up of 13 amino acids. Germline V lookup: CDR1 SGHVS, CDR2 FQNEAQ. In nucleotides, the CDR3 is TGTGCCAGCAGCTTCCCACAGGGCACTGAAGCTTTCTTT. This sequence encodes CASSFPQGTEAFF. Using reference TRBV7-8 and TRBJ1-1 for the parts outside the CDR3, the full variable domain is GAGVSQSPRYKVAKRGQDVALRCDPISGHVSLFWYQQALGQGPEFLTYFQNEAQLDKSGLPSDRFFAERPEGSVSTLKIQRTQQEDSAVYLCASSFPQGTEAFFGQGTRLTVV.

The rearrangement uses TRBV7-2 and TRBJ2-7; 10 nucleotides match TRBD1. Germline V gives CDR1 SGHTA, CDR2 FQGNSA. V lost 5 bases and J lost 6; bases outside the gene matches: 7. This CDR3 is built from 14 residues. The CDR3 coding sequence is TGTGCCAGCAGCGTGGGACAGGGGATGGGCGAGCAGTACTTC. It specifies CASSVGQGMGEQYF.

This clonotype was recorded at least ten times. This chain links TRBV4-3 with TRBJ2-1; D not certain. This CDR3 is built from 15 residues. Germline V gene sequence: CDR1 LGHNA, CDR2 YSLEER. Trimming shortened V by 2 bases and J by 0 bases, and 8 bases separated the two germline ends. CDR3 DNA sequence: TGCGCCAGCAGCCAACTATGGAGCTCCTACAATGAGCAGTTCTTC. This sequence encodes CASSQLWSSYNEQFF.

This clonotype was seen a handful of times. V gene TRBV19 combines with J gene TRBJ2-2, with 10 bases identical to TRBD2. In germline, CDR1 is LNHDA, CDR2 SQIVND (reference sequence). The length of the CDR3 is 18 residues. V was clipped by 5 bases and J by 4 bases; unmatched bases: 13. As DNA, the CDR3 is TGTGCCAGTAGTGAGCTAGCGGGAGTCGGGGTGGCCACCGGGGAGCTGTTTTTT. It encodes CASSELAGVGVATGELFF. Using reference TRBV19 and TRBJ2-2 for the parts outside the CDR3, the full variable domain is DGGITQSPKYLFRKEGQNVTLSCEQNLNHDAMYWYRQDPGQGLRLIYYSQIVNDFQKGDIAEGYSVSREKKESFPLTVTSAQKNPTAFYLCASSELAGVGVATGELFFGEGSRLTVL.

This clonotype showed up many times. The chain has TRBV29-1 and TRBJ1-1; 7 positions agree with TRBD1. V shed 5 bases, J shed 4 bases, and the junction held 10 bases outside the gene matches. This CDR3 spans 14 amino acids. Germline CDR1 is SQVTM and CDR2 is ANQGSEA. CDR3 loop: CSVRVSRGATEAFF. The CDR3 DNA follows: TGCAGCGTTAGAGTCAGCAGGGGGGCCACTGAAGCTTTCTTT.

This clonotype was seen many times. The chain employs TRBV12-3 or TRBV12-4 and TRBJ2-1; no clear D. There are 12 residues in the CDR3. Trimming pared 9 bases from V and 7 bases from J, leaving 13 bases between. For the CDR3, the DNA is TGTGCCAGTCAGATAGGGCGGAATGAGCAGTTCTTC. Amino acid sequence: CASQIGRNEQFF.

This clonotype was counted at least ten times. V usage is TRBV30 and J usage is TRBJ1-1, with D hard to call. Germline V gene data show CDR1 as GTSNPN and CDR2 as SVGIG (reference sequence). This CDR3 contains 13 residues. V was shortened by 0 bases and J by 0 bases, with 5 bases between the two germline ends. The CDR3: CAWSVLVNTEAFF. The CDR3 bases are TGTGCCTGGAGTGTGCTAGTGAACACTGAAGCTTTCTTT.

This chain uses TRBV2 with TRBJ2-2; 7 bases line up with TRBD2. In germline, CDR1 is SNHLY, CDR2 FYNNEI. Unmatched junction bases numbered 9, after V lost 7 bases and J lost 4 bases. CDR3 length: 15 amino acids. The DNA for the CDR3 is TGTGCCAGCACAACTGGTAGCGGGCGCACCGGGGAGCTGTTTTTT. Residues: CASTTGSGRTGELFF. The variable domain in full, with the rest retrieved from reference TRBV2 and TRBJ2-2, is EPEVTQTPSHQVTQMGQEVILRCVPISNHLYFYWYRQILGQKVEFLVSFYNNEISEKSEIFDDQFSVERPDGSNFTLKIRSTKLEDSAMYFCASTTGSGRTGELFFGEGSRLTVL.

This chain links TRBV7-8 with TRBJ1-3; weak D call: TRBD1 (6 bases). The V and J ends lost 4 bases and 0 bases respectively, with 16 bases between them. CDR1 and CDR2 from the germline V gene are SGHVS and FQNEAQ. The length of the CDR3 is 17 residues. The CDR3 DNA is TGTGCCAGCAGCTACCAGGGGTTCGGCGGCTCTGGAAACACCATATATTTT. It specifies CASSYQGFGGSGNTIYF.

This chain connects TRBV5-4 to TRBJ2-1; unclear D gene. V lost 3 bases, J lost 8 bases, and 15 bases lay in between. Germline V gene lookup returns CDR1 SGHNT and CDR2 YYREEE (reference sequence). This CDR3 comprises 14 residues. CDR3 DNA: TGTGCCAGCAGCTCCCCAATCAACCTCCATGAGCAGTTCTTC. This encodes CASSSPINLHEQFF.

This clonotype was detected many times. The genes are TRBV27 and TRBJ1-5; 9 nucleotides align to TRBD1. Germline loops: CDR1 MNHEY, CDR2 SMNVEV (reference sequence). Losses at the gene ends were 6 bases for V and 7 bases for J; bases not matched to a gene: 7. This CDR3 contains 14 residues. For the CDR3, the DNA is TGTGCCAGCAGCCCAGACAGGGGGGGGCAGCCCCAGCATTTT. It encodes CASSPDRGGQPQHF.

This clonotype was seen many times. The chain joins TRBV29-1 to TRBJ1-1; TRBD1 is a possible D gene (6 bases). The V end lost 1 base, the J end lost 1 base, and 16 bases lay between the germline ends. This CDR3 region has 16 residues. Germline values: CDR1 SQVTM, CDR2 ANQGSEA. The CDR3 region is CSVEGGRGKSNTEAFF. The CDR3 coding sequence is TGCAGCGTTGAAGGGGGCAGGGGCAAGTCGAACACTGAAGCTTTCTTT. Full variable domain (outside the CDR3, taken from reference TRBV29-1 and TRBJ1-1): SAVISQKPSRDICQRGTSLTIQCQVDSQVTMMFWYRQQPGQSLTLIATANQGSEATYESGFVIDKFPISRPNLTFSTLTVSNMSPEDSSIYLCSVEGGRGKSNTEAFFGQGTRLTVV.

This clonotype was detected ten times or more. The V gene is TRBV27, the J gene TRBJ2-7; 7 positions agree with TRBD1. J gave up 4 bases and V 2 bases, and 8 bases lay outside the gene matches. From germline, CDR1 is MNHEY and CDR2 SMNVEV (reference sequence). The CDR3 has 15 residues. The CDR3 region is CASSLGGQFPYEQYF. In nucleotides, the CDR3 is TGTGCCAGCAGTTTAGGGGGACAGTTTCCGTACGAGCAGTACTTC.

This clonotype was seen at least ten times. The V and J genes are TRBV29-1 and TRBJ2-7, with 9 bases lining up with TRBD1. This CDR3 has 12 residues. Germline V CDR1 and CDR2: SQVTM, ANQGSEA. V lost 8 bases, J lost 5 bases, and 7 bases stayed unmatched. The CDR3 here is CSTRDRVDEQYF. The CDR3 region has the DNA TGCAGCACCCGGGACAGGGTCGACGAGCAGTACTTC.

This clonotype was detected only a few times. The gene calls are TRBV6-1 and TRBJ2-5; 12 bases agree with TRBD2. The V gene end was trimmed by 6 bases and the J gene end by 2 bases; junction bases not matched to a gene: 4. Per germline, CDR1 MNHNS and CDR2 SASEGT. The CDR3 covers 15 residues. The CDR3 region has the DNA TGTGCCAGCAGCGTACTAGCGGGGGGTCAAGAGACCCAGTACTTC. It is translated as CASSVLAGGQETQYF.

About this clonotype itself: A much larger clone is a single base away; this may be a read error. J is TRBJ2-3 and V is TRBV4-2, with D perhaps TRBD1 (6 bases). With 0 bases removed from V and 5 bases from J, the gap between germline ends came to 15 bases. This CDR3 has 16 amino acids. The germline V gene has CDR1 LGHNA and CDR2 YNFKEQ. The CDR3 bases are TGTGCCAGCAGCCAAGAGAGGGGGATTTGTGGAGATACGCAGTATTTT. Translating gives CASSQERGICGDTQYF.

This clonotype has a count of ten or more. The rearrangement joins TRBV5-1 to TRBJ2-2, with TRBD1 matching over 12 bases. Germline-derived CDR1 and CDR2 are SGHRS and YFSETQ. The CDR3 runs 20 residues. Germline trimming cut 2 bases from V and 6 bases from J; bases unmatched to any gene: 17. Here the CDR3 DNA reads TGCGCCAGCAGCTTTGCCGGACCCGGGACAGGGGGCTCGAAGGCCGGGGAGCTGTTTTTT. Its translation: CASSFAGPGTGGSKAGELFF.

This clonotype is labeled as medium-sized. The V call is TRBV20-1, the J call TRBJ1-1, with 7 bases identical to TRBD1. The germline V gene encodes CDR1 DFQATT and CDR2 SNEGSKA (reference sequence). Trimming took 2 bases from V and 4 from J; bases not matched to a gene: 10. The CDR3 covers 15 residues. CDR3: CSARSPTGSGTEAFF. CDR3 nucleotide sequence: TGCAGTGCTAGATCACCGACAGGGTCGGGCACTGAAGCTTTCTTT.

This chain uses TRBV6-1 with TRBJ1-5; no clear D gene. The CDR3 contains 15 residues. With 4 bases removed from V and 0 bases from J, the gap between germline ends came to 10 bases. Germline V gene sequence: CDR1 MNHNS, CDR2 SASEGT. CDR3 amino acids: CASSVRRYSNQPQHF. The DNA of the CDR3 is TGTGCCAGCAGTGTCCGGCGATATAGCAATCAGCCCCAGCATTTT.

In this sample, this clonotype turned up many times. The V and J genes are TRBV6-5 and TRBJ1-1; no clear D. The CDR3 contains 13 residues. Germline lookup yields CDR1 MNHEY and CDR2 SVGAGI. V was shortened by 2 bases and J by 4 bases, with 8 bases between the two germline ends. The CDR3 sequence is CASSYNLVTEAFF. CDR3 nucleotide sequence: TGTGCCAGCAGTTACAATCTGGTCACTGAAGCTTTCTTT.

This clonotype has a handful of counts. The chain uses TRBV9 and TRBJ1-2, with TRBD1 as a possible D gene (5 bases). The CDR3 sequence is 13 residues long. From germline, CDR1 is SGDLS and CDR2 YYNGEE. V shed 9 bases and J shed 0 bases, with 12 bases lying between them. Written as DNA, the CDR3 is TGTGCCACTTCGGGACCGCCTAACTATGGCTACACCTTC. Its protein product is CATSGPPNYGYTF. Full variable domain (rest looked up from reference TRBV9 and TRBJ1-2): DSGVTQTPKHLITATGQRVTLRCSPRSGDLSVYWYQQSLDQGLQFLIQYYNGEERAKGNILERFSAQQFPDLHSELNLSSLELGDSALYFCATSGPPNYGYTFGSGTRLTVV.

This clonotype was recorded at least ten times. The rearrangement uses TRBV24-1 and TRBJ1-5; D call uncertain. The CDR3 has 18 amino acids. Deletions cut 4 bases from V and 2 bases from J, with 20 bases between. Per the germline V gene, CDR1 is KGHDR and CDR2 is SFDVKD. The CDR3 here is CATSDQNPGPKGNQPQHF. Written as DNA, the CDR3 is TGTGCCACCAGTGACCAGAACCCGGGTCCTAAAGGCAATCAGCCCCAGCATTTT.